Here is one TCR beta chain with its context. This sample is drawn from a study of T cells in Graves' hyperthyroidism and ophthalmopathy. Study-level information: Upon initial diagnosis and before any treatment, peripheral blood was collected.

The definition of stable Graves' hyperthyroidism was no ophthalmopathy progression within 18 months. The study based diagnoses on clinical symptoms, serum thyroxine and TRAb, thyroid ultrasound and orbital computed tomography. TCR beta CDR3 sequences were amplified from RNA transcripts. Initially, a first-round RT-PCR of the TCR CDR3 employed the HTBI primer set. TCRdb itself ran the multiplex PCR reads through MiXCR, one entry per CDR3 protein. The sample lists about 760,000 distinct CDR3 sequences; 35% were seen once. Germline lookup yields CDR1 ENHRY and CDR2 SYGVKD. There are 15 residues in the CDR3. V lost 6 bases, J lost 1 base, and 4 bases stayed unmatched.

The material sequenced was blood. This sequence was found in a woman in her 40s with Graves' hyperthyroidism. V usage is TRBV10-3 and J usage is TRBJ1-5, with TRBD1 identical over 9 bases. CDR3 amino acids: CAISSGQGSNQPQHF. The CDR3 nucleotides read TGTGCCATCAGCTCGGGACAGGGAAGCAATCAGCCCCAGCATTTT.